Sequencing of this TCR beta chain was carried out in a study of shared clonotypes between healthy human individuals. Only in-frame clones appear in the TCRdb table, and some are missing; sequencing was by immunoSEQ multiplex PCR. The sample shows about 960,000 clones, 60% to 85% of them seen only once. The specimen sequenced was memory CD4+ T cells sorted from blood. Subset given: CD45RA-negative fraction. This clonotype was obtained from a man between 18 and 29 years old in good health.

This chain's CDR3 is CASSPPAGMNTEAFF. CDR3 DNA: TGTGCCAGCTCACCACCGGCAGGGATGAACACTGAAGCTTTCTTT. The chain recombines TRBV18 with TRBJ1-1; possible D gene TRBD1, 5 bases. Germline loops: CDR1 KGHSH, CDR2 LQKENI. V was pared by 0 bases and J by 0 bases, with 8 bases between. There are 15 residues in the CDR3.